This note documents a single T cell receptor beta chain sequence. Its antigen has not been determined. No base-level quality is on record; no much larger clone is a single base apart. PBMCs were isolated by Ficoll-Paque density gradient centrifugation. At the junction V is shortened by 5 bases and J by 4 bases, with 15 bases in between. Based on the germline V gene, the CDR1 and CDR2 sequences are SGDLS and YYNGEE. The CDR3 starts with the cysteine, ends with the phenylalanine, and has 15 residues. CDR3 DNA only is kept here, 45 bases in frame from base 1. The data were produced on an Illumina NovaSeq 6000. Using 5'RACE with constant-segment primers, TCRalpha and TCRbeta cDNA libraries were constructed, with sample barcodes and unique molecular identifiers added in the process. Trizol reagent was used to extract RNA from every sample. Amplification of the libraries took two PCR steps, and the second step added a second sample barcode plus Illumina TruSeq adapters. Libraries were sequenced on an Illumina NovaSeq with 2 x 150 bp paired-end reads. The authors' analysis ran thus. The reads were demultiplexed and collapsed into UMI-guided consensus sequences using migec v1.2.7. Using mixcr v2.1.11, UMI consensuses were aligned to TRA and TRB V and J templates and then assembled into clonotypes. Clonotypes were classified as expanded or contracted when called significant by both edgeR and NoisET, with noise models trained on biological replicates. For edgeR calls, the thresholds were a false discovery rate-adjusted p below 0.01 and a log2 fold-change of 1. As an exploratory analysis of dynamics, max-normalized trajectories of the 1000 most abundant clonotypes were examined with PCA combined with hierarchical clustering. The CD4 or CD8 phenotype of responding clones was assigned using the separately sequenced CD4+ and CD8+ repertoires. In TCRdb, the public reads were trimmed at Q25 with fastp and aligned with MiXCR, with productive beta chains retained. Records with the same CDR3 protein are collapsed into one entry carrying the most frequent genes and DNA. In this record, the V and J calls reflect TCRdb's handling and not the investigators' own analysis. Within this sample are 400,000 or so distinct CDR3 sequences, with about 20% of them counted one time only. The ten largest clones take up around 8.4% of the sample.

This record comes from a study of T-cell memory formation after mild COVID-19 (dated by TCRdb to the early 2020s). Describing the broader study: TCR sequence clusters from the two donors were found to be largely donor specific. Two young, previously healthy adult volunteers made up the cohort, one male and one female. In two donors, T-cell clones that expanded and contracted after mild COVID-19 were followed by sequencing TCRalpha and TCRbeta repertoires longitudinally. Overall study results and their limits: SARS-CoV-2 specificity of the second-wave clones peaking on day 37 was not confirmed. Only two mild cases were covered in the study, and larger cohorts including severe cases with pre-infection samples were considered necessary. Contracting CD4+ clones were located mainly in the CM and EM memory subsets, whereas CD8+ clones were found to be enriched in EMRA. Some responding clones were detected in pre-infection memory, suggesting pre-existing cross-reactive memory T cells joined the SARS-CoV-2 response. From day 15 to 85, contracting clones showed balanced CD4/CD8 phenotypes, whereas a second wave of clones that expanded from day 15 to 37 leaned towards CD4+.

This receptor was obtained from an adult woman who had mild COVID-19 (a few samples of this study predate the infection). The sample titles of this study are shuffled in the database, so cell type and time point are left out; the donor was told from shared clones. Sequenced sample: PBMCs or a T cell subset sorted from them (not recorded which). Recombination connected TRBV9 to TRBJ1-4, with TRBD1 as a weak D call on 5 bases. This receptor carries the CDR3 CASSNTGTDNEKLFF. The DNA is TGTGCCAGCAGTAATACCGGGACGGATAATGAAAAACTGTTTTTT.